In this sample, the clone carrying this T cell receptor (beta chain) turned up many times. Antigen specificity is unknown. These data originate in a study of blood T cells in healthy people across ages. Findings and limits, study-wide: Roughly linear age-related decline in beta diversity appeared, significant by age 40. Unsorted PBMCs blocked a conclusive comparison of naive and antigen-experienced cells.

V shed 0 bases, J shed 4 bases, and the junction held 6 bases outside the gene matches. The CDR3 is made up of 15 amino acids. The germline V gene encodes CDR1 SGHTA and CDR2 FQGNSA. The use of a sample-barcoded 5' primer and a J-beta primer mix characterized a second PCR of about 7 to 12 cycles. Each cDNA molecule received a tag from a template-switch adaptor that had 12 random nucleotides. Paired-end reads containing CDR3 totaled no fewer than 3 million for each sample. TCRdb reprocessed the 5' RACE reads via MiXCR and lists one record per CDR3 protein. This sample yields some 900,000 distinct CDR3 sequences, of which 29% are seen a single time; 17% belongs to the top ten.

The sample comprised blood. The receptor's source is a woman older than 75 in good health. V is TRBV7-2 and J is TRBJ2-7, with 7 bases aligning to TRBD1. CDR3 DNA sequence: TGTGCCAGCAGCTTAGCTGGACAGGCTGTTTACGAGCAGTACTTC. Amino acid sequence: CASSLAGQAVYEQYF.